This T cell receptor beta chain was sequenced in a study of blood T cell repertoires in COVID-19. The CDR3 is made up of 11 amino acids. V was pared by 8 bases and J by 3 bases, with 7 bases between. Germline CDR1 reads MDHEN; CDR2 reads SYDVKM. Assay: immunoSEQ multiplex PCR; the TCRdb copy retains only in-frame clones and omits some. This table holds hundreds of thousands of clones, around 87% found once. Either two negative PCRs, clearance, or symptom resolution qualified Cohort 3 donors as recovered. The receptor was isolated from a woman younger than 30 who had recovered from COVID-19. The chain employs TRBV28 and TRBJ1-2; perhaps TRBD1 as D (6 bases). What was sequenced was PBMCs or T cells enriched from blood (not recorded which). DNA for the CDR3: TGTGCCAGCGGGACACACTATGGCTACACCTTC. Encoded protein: CASGTHYGYTF.